The next 19 T cell receptor beta chains were all read from a single sample in a study of cytomegalovirus exposure and HLA in healthy donors. The study ran its PCR with 60 Vbeta and 13 Jbeta primers. TCRdb's table, derived via immunoSEQ multiplex PCR, lists solely in-frame clones and lacks some. Of 65,000 to 80,000 clones in the sample, approximately 79% were seen once. The sequenced sample consisted of PBMCs. These receptors all come from a woman in her forties in good health and CMV-seropositive.

This clone was seen once. J is TRBJ2-1 and V is TRBV5-8, with 7 bases that match TRBD1. With V trimmed by 2 bases and J by 10 bases, 3 bases remained unmatched. Germline values: CDR1 SGHTS, CDR2 YDEGEE. This CDR3 is built from 12 residues. The CDR3 here is CASSLQGKEQFF. In DNA, the CDR3 is TGTGCCAGCAGCTTACAGGGGAAGGAGCAGTTCTTC. Complete variable domain (other parts from reference TRBV5-8 and TRBJ2-1): EAGVTQSPTHLIKTRGQQATLRCSPISGHTSVYWYQQALGLGLQFLLWYDEGEERNRGNFPPRFSGRQFPNYSSELNVNALELEDSALYLCASSLQGKEQFFGPGTRLTVL.

This clone was counted between two and nine times. This chain joins TRBV2 and TRBJ1-6; weak D call: TRBD1 (6 bases). The V end was cut by 8 bases, the J end by 7 bases, with 24 bases between. The CDR3 is 17 residues long. Per the germline V gene, CDR1 is SNHLY and CDR2 is FYNNEI. The CDR3 protein is CASQPETGLRGNSPLHF. The DNA of the CDR3 is TGTGCCAGCCAACCCGAAACAGGGTTAAGAGGGAATTCACCCCTCCACTTT.

The chain links TRBV5-1 to TRBJ2-6, with D unclear. V was shortened by 1 base and J by 0 bases, with 8 bases between the two germline ends. Germline V gene lookup returns CDR1 SGHRS and CDR2 YFSETQ. This CDR3 has 16 residues. The CDR3 is CASSLNSRSGANVLTF. CDR3 bases: TGCGCCAGCAGCTTGAACTCGCGCTCTGGGGCCAACGTCCTGACTTTC.

This CDR3 is CASSPGMIQETQYF. Written as DNA, the CDR3 is TGCGCCAGCAGCCCCGGGATGATACAAGAGACCCAGTACTTC. The chain couples TRBV4-1 to TRBJ2-5; the D gene is possibly TRBD2 (5 bases). Germline CDR1 MGHRA, CDR2 YSYEKL. This CDR3 region has 14 residues. V was shortened by 4 bases and J by 2 bases, with 11 bases between the two germline ends.

The rearrangement links TRBV13 to TRBJ1-2; TRBD1 matches at 10 bases. Trimming removed 5 bases from V and 8 bases from J; junction bases left unmatched: 8. The CDR3 sequence is 14 residues long. Germline V lookup: CDR1 PRHDT, CDR2 FYEKMQ (reference sequence). This chain's CDR3 is CASSGGTGAGGYTF. The CDR3 nucleotides are TGTGCCAGCAGCGGAGGGACAGGGGCGGGGGGCTACACCTTC.

This clone has a handful of counts. V and J are TRBV29-1 and TRBJ1-1, with 8 bases identical to TRBD1. V trimming: 8 bases; J trimming: 4 bases; junction bases outside the gene matches: 15. Looked up from germline, CDR1 is SQVTM and CDR2 is ANQGSEA. The CDR3 totals 15 residues. For the CDR3, the DNA is TGCAGCACCCGGTCCCTGGACAGGGATGGCACTGAAGCTTTCTTT. Protein product: CSTRSLDRDGTEAFF.

This clone appeared once. The rearrangement links TRBV18 to TRBJ2-1; no definite D call. CDR1 and CDR2 from the germline V gene are KGHSH and LQKENI. There are 18 residues in the CDR3. V lost 1 base, J lost 4 bases, and 20 bases lay in between. The CDR3 spells CASSPLSSSRPLYNEQFF. CDR3 coding DNA: TGTGCCAGCTCACCACTTAGCTCCAGTCGACCTCTATACAATGAGCAGTTCTTC.

This clone was counted once. The rearrangement links TRBV13 to TRBJ2-7; the D is unclear. Germline V gene lookup returns CDR1 PRHDT and CDR2 FYEKMQ (reference sequence). Trimming took 3 bases from V and 4 from J, leaving 10 bases between them. The CDR3 spans 13 residues. CDR3 DNA: TGTGCCAGCAGCTTCCTGTCGGGTTACGAGCAGTACTTC. This translates into CASSFLSGYEQYF.

This clone turned up a few times. Germline and junction disagree at one end, which may indicate a read error. The J gene is TRBJ1-6, the V gene TRBV7-9, with D unclear. CDR1 is SEHNR, CDR2 FQNEAQ, per germline (reference sequence). The CDR3 consists of 12 residues. The CDR3 bases are TGTTCCAGCAGCTTAGCGGCTTCACCCCTCCACTTT. It yields the protein CSSSLAASPLHF.

The DNA for the CDR3 is TGCAGCGTTTCTCGAGGAACTAATGAAAAACTGTTTTTT. Translation gives CSVSRGTNEKLFF. This rearrangement joins TRBV29-1 to TRBJ1-4; D is uncertain. CDR1 SQVTM and CDR2 ANQGSEA come from the germline V gene. The germline V and J ends were trimmed by 5 bases and 1 base, with 8 bases remaining between them. This CDR3 contains 13 residues.

V and J are TRBV15 and TRBJ2-1, with D tentatively TRBD2 (5 bases). The CDR3 contains 17 residues. V was trimmed by 0 bases and J by 4 bases, leaving 16 bases between them. CDR1 and CDR2 from the germline V gene are LNHNV and YYDKDF (reference sequence). In DNA, the CDR3 is TGTGCCACCAGCAGAGAGTCGAGCGGAAAAGCTTACAATGAGCAGTTCTTC. Its translation is CATSRESSGKAYNEQFF.

CDR3 sequence: CASSKQQMNQPQHF. In nucleotides, the CDR3 is TGTGCCAGCAGCAAACAACAGATGAATCAGCCCCAGCATTTT. The gene calls are TRBV7-8 and TRBJ1-5; D uncertain. V was shortened by 5 bases and J by 4 bases, with 12 bases between the two germline ends. This CDR3 has 14 residues. Germline V CDR1 and CDR2: SGHVS, FQNEAQ.

The chain recombines TRBV29-1 with TRBJ2-1, with D perhaps matching TRBD2 (6 bases). Germline lookup yields CDR1 SQVTM and CDR2 ANQGSEA. V was pared by 4 bases and J by 9 bases, with 16 bases between. CDR3 size: 13 residues. The CDR3 here is CSVVGLSLSEQFF. CDR3 nucleotide sequence: TGCAGCGTTGTAGGACTATCGCTCAGTGAGCAGTTCTTC.

The chain couples TRBV6-6 to TRBJ1-2; 10 bases map to TRBD1. Germline CDR1 reads MNHNY; CDR2 reads SVGAGI (reference sequence). The J segment lost 1 base and the V segment lost 0 bases, leaving 2 bases of the junction unmatched. The CDR3 spans 16 residues. The CDR3 DNA reads TGTGCCAGCAGTTACTCGGGACAGGGGAGTAACTATGGCTACACCTTC. It specifies CASSYSGQGSNYGYTF.

This rearrangement joins TRBV11-2 to TRBJ1-4; 8 nucleotides line up with TRBD1. Germline trimming cut 3 bases from V and 7 bases from J; bases unmatched to any gene: 4. The CDR3 covers 14 residues. Looked up from germline, CDR1 is SGHAT and CDR2 is FQNNGV. The CDR3: CASSFGQGGEKLFF. CDR3 in DNA: TGTGCCAGCAGCTTCGGACAGGGCGGTGAAAAACTGTTTTTT.

The chain carries TRBV6-5 and TRBJ2-2; D is unresolved. The V gene's germline CDR1 is MNHEY and CDR2 SVGAGI. V was shortened by 6 bases and J by 3 bases, with 5 bases between the two germline ends. This CDR3 is 12 amino acids long. CDR3 sequence (DNA): TGTGCCAGCAGCCGTCACACCGGGGAGCTGTTTTTT. This gives the protein CASSRHTGELFF.

The genes are TRBV13 and TRBJ1-1; D remains unclear. Germline values: CDR1 PRHDT, CDR2 FYEKMQ (reference sequence). There are 15 residues in the CDR3. Trimming took off 6 bases at V and 4 bases at J, with 18 bases between the two ends. The CDR3 region has the DNA TGTGCCAGCAGTGAAATGGCAGGCCTAATCACTGAAGCTTTCTTT. Translated, it gives CASSEMAGLITEAFF. The full variable domain, with the rest looked up from reference TRBV13 and TRBJ1-1, is AAGVIQSPRHLIKEKRETATLKCYPIPRHDTVYWYQQGPGQDPQFLISFYEKMQSDKGSIPDRFSAQQFSDYHSELNMSSLELGDSALYFCASSEMAGLITEAFFGQGTRLTVV.

This rearrangement joins TRBV30 to TRBJ2-1, with a tentative D call TRBD2 (6 bases). The germline V and J ends were trimmed by 8 bases and 12 bases, with 23 bases remaining between them. The CDR3 loop spans 13 amino acids. CDR1 and CDR2 from the germline V gene are GTSNPN and SVGIG (reference sequence). This CDR3 reads CAVVGGEQVSQFF. CDR3 sequence (DNA): TGTGCCGTCGTGGGGGGAGAACAGGTTTCGCAGTTCTTC. Together with reference TRBV30 and TRBJ2-1, the CDR3 gives the full variable domain: SQTIHQWPATLVQPVGSPLSLECTVEGTSNPNLYWYRQAAGRGLQLLFYSVGIGQISSEVPQNLSASRPQDRQFILSSKKLLLSDSGFYLCAVVGGEQVSQFFGPGTRLTVL.

The chain employs TRBV27 and TRBJ1-2, with 10 positions matching TRBD1. This CDR3 comprises 15 residues. V was clipped by 6 bases and J by 1 base; unmatched bases: 5. Per the germline V gene, CDR1 is MNHEY and CDR2 is SMNVEV (reference sequence). Here the CDR3 DNA reads TGTGCCAGCAGCCGGACAGGGGGGTTTAACTATGGCTACACCTTC. Amino acids: CASSRTGGFNYGYTF.